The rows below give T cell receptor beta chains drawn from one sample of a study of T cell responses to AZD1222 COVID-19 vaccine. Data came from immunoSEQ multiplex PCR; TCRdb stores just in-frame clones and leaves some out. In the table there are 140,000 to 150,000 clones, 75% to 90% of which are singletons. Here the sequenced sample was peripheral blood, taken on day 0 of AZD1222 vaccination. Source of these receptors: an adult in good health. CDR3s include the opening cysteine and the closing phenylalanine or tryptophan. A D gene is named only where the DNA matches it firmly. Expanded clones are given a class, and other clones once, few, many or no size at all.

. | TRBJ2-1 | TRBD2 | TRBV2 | TGTGCCAGCAGATCTAGCGGGGTTAATGAGCAGTTCTTC | CASRSSGVNEQFF
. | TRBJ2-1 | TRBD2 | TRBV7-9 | TGTGCCAGCAGCTTAGCGTGGTGGCGGGAGGGTGCCTACAATGAGCAGTTCTTC | CASSLAWWREGAYNEQFF
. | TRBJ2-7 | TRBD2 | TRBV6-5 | TGTGCCAGCAGTTCCGGGACTAGCGAGTACTTC | CASSSGTSEYF
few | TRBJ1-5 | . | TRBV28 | TGTGCCAGCAGCGATACGTGGAAGCGCAATCAGCCCCAGCATTTT | CASSDTWKRNQPQHF
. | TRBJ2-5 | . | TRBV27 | TGTGCCAGCAGTTTGGTGGGGGGGGCGGGGACCCAGTACTTC | CASSLVGGAGTQYF
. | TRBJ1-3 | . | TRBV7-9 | TGTGCCAGCAACTCAAATACAGGGCACTCTGGAAACACCATATATTTT | CASNSNTGHSGNTIYF
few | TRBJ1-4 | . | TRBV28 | TGTGCCATCAGGGTCGCGACTAATGAAAAACTGTTTTTT | CAIRVATNEKLFF
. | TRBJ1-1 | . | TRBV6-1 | TGTGCCAGCAGTGAAGGATACACTGAAGCTTTCTTT | CASSEGYTEAFF
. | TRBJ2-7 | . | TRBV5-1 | TGCGCCAGCAGCTTAGTTGGGCAGGGCCTAATGGAGAGGTACGAGCAGTACTTC | CASSLVGQGLMERYEQYF
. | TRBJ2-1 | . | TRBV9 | TGTGCCAGCAGCGTAGTGCCGGACGATGAGCAGTTCTTC | CASSVVPDDEQFF
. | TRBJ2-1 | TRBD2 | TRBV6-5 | TGTGCCAGCAGTTATTGGGCTAGCGGGGATTACAATGAGCAGTTCTTC | CASSYWASGDYNEQFF
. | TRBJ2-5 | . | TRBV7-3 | TGTGCCAGCAGTCCCGGAGGCAGGGGAGAGACCCAGTACTTC | CASSPGGRGETQYF
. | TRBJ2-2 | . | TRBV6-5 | TGTGCCAGCAGTTACTCGAGATACACCGGGGAGCTGTTTTTT | CASSYSRYTGELFF
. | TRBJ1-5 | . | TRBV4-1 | TGCGCCAGCAGCCGTCTAGACAGGCCCAATCAGCCCCAGCATTTT | CASSRLDRPNQPQHF
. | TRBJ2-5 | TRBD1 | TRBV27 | TGTGCCAGCAGTCCGGGACAGTACCAAGAGACCCAGTACTTC | CASSPGQYQETQYF
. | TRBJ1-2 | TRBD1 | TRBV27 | TGTGCCAGCAGGGGATTGGGACAGGACCTTTTGGGCTACACCTTC | CASRGLGQDLLGYTF
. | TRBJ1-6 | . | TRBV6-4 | TGTGCCAGCAGTGTGGACAGAGATTCACCCCTCCACTTT | CASSVDRDSPLHF
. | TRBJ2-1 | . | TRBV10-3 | TGTGCCATCTCCCGGACAGAGAGTTACAATGAGCAGTTCTTC | CAISRTESYNEQFF
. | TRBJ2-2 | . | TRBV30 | TGTGCCTGGAGTGTGGTGACATTGAACACCGGGGAGCTGTTTTTT | CAWSVVTLNTGELFF
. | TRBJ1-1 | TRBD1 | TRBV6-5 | TGTGCCAGCAGGACAGGGGATTGGACTGAAGCTTTCTTT | CASRTGDWTEAFF
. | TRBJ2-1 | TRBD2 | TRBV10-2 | TGCGCCAGCAGTGCACTAGCGGGGAGCAATGAGCAGTTCTTC | CASSALAGSNEQFF
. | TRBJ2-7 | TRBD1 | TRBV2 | TGTGCCACCGGGACAGCCTCCTACGAGCAGTACTTC | CATGTASYEQYF
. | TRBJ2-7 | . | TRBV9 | TGTGCCAGCAGCGTAGCCCCTGACAACTACGAGCAGTACTTC | CASSVAPDNYEQYF
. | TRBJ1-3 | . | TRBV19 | TGTGCCAGTAGTATCTCGCTGTCGATGATCTCTGGAAACACCATATATTTT | CASSISLSMISGNTIYF
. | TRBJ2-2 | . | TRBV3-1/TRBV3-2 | TGTGCCAGCAGCCAAGTCCGGGGGTATGCGGACACCGGGGAGCTGTTTTTT | CASSQVRGYADTGELFF
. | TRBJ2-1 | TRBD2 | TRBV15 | TGTGCCACCAGCAGATCGGGACTAGCGGGGAATGAGCAGTTCTTC | CATSRSGLAGNEQFF
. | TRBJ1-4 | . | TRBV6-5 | TGTGCCAGCAGTTACACCGACGGAACAAATGAAAAACTGTTTTTT | CASSYTDGTNEKLFF
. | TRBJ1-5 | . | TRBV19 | TGTGCCAGTAGTATAGGGTCAGGGCCTTATAGCAATCAGCCCCAGCATTTT | CASSIGSGPYSNQPQHF
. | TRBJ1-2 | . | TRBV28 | TGTGCCAGCAGTTTAGCAGGGGCCCTTGGCTACACCTTC | CASSLAGALGYTF
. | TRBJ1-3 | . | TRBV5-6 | TGTGCCAGCAGCTTGGAACAGGGAAACACCATATATTTT | CASSLEQGNTIYF
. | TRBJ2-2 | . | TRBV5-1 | TGCGCCAGCAGCCCCGCTGAGCGTACCGGGGAGCTGTTTTTT | CASSPAERTGELFF
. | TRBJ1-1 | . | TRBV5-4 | TGTGCCAGCAGCCTTCAGGCGAACACTGAAGCTTTCTTT | CASSLQANTEAFF
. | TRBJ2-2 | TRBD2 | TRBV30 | TGTGCCTGGAGCGCCCGGGGGGGTCGAACCGGGGAGCTGTTTTTT | CAWSARGGRTGELFF
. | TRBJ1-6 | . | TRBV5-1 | TGCGCCAGCAGACGAGGGGAGAATTCACCCCTCCACTTT | CASRRGENSPLHF
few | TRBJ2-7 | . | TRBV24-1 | TGTGCCACCAGTCCCTCAGGTGGCCAGCAGTACTTC | CATSPSGGQQYF
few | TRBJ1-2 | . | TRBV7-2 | TGTGCCAGCACCCCTCGGGGAGAGGACTATGGCTACACCTTC | CASTPRGEDYGYTF
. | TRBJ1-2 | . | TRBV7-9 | TGTGCCAGCAGCATAGAAAGACAGGACTATGGCTACACCTTC | CASSIERQDYGYTF
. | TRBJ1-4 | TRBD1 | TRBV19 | TGTGCCAGTAGTTCCGACAGGGCTCTTGCAACTAATGAAAAACTGTTTTTT | CASSSDRALATNEKLFF
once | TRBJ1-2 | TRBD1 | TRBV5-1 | TGCGCCAGCAGCTTGCCGGGACAGTACTATGGCTACACCTTC | CASSLPGQYYGYTF
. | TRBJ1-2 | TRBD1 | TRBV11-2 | TGTGCCAGCAGCCAAAAGGGGGGTCCCGGACAGGGTAGCTATGGCTACACCTTC | CASSQKGGPGQGSYGYTF
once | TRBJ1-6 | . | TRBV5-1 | TGCGCCAGCAGCTTGGGGACGACCCATTCACCCCTCCACTTT | CASSLGTTHSPLHF
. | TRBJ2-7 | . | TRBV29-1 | TGCAGCGTTGGGGGTCTGTTGAAAGGACGGTTCTCCTACGAGCAGTACTTC | CSVGGLLKGRFSYEQYF
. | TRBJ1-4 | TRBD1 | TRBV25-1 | TGTGCCAGCAGGGGACAGGGTAATGAAAAACTGTTTTTT | CASRGQGNEKLFF
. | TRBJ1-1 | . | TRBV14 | TGTGCCAGCAGCCAAACGGGTTCTGAAGCTTTCTTT | CASSQTGSEAFF
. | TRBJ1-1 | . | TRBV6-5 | TGTGCCAGCAGTTGGCAAACCGTGCCGCCGGGTGAAGCTTTCTTT | CASSWQTVPPGEAFF
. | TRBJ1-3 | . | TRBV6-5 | TGTGCCAGCAGTTCCCAGGATTGGGGCTCTGGAAACACCATATATTTT | CASSSQDWGSGNTIYF
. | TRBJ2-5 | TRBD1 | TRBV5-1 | TGCGCCAGCAGCCAGGGACAGGGGCGGGAGACCCAGTACTTC | CASSQGQGRETQYF
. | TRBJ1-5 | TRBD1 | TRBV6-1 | TGTGCCAGCAGTGAAGCGCGGACAGGGAGCGTTCTTCAGCCCCAGCATTTT | CASSEARTGSVLQPQHF